This TCR beta chain was sequenced in a study of response to subunit inactivated influenza vaccine. Study-wide results and limits: Authors suggested each seasonal flu vaccination may recruit only limited numbers of new T cells.

The CDR3 length is 14 residues. Germline CDR1 is SGHTA and CDR2 is FQGNSA. V dropped 2 bases and J dropped 6; count of bases not matched to a gene: 3. MiXCR, applied by TCRdb to the RT-PCR reads, yields one record per CDR3 protein. The sample includes around 580,000 distinct CDR3 sequences, approximately 14% of them seen just once. This clonotype was detected only once. Antigen unknown. The source of this sequence is a man aged 45-65 years who received an inactivated influenza vaccine. Here the sequenced sample was PBMCs from blood, taken less than 13 days after vaccination. This sequence joins TRBV7-2 and TRBJ2-2, with 7 bases that match TRBD1. CDR3: CASSLKQGSGELFF. CDR3 coding DNA: TGTGCCAGCAGCTTAAAACAGGGGTCCGGGGAGCTGTTTTTT.